This note documents a single T cell receptor (beta chain) sequence. Its antigen has not been determined. No much larger clone is present one base from it, and per-base qualities are unavailable. TCR beta chain CDR3 regions were immunosequenced with the ImmunoSEQ Assay (Adaptive Biotechnologies). Regarding the original processing steps: TCRB rearrangements, read counts, read proportions and gene usage were exported through the ImmunoSEQ Analyzer platform. T-cell clonality was calculated on productive rearrangements as 1 minus Pielou's evenness. In the clonal space homeostasis analysis, clonotypes were sorted into rare, small, medium, large or hyperexpanded (0.01 to 1 of the repertoire) bins. TCR productive clonality was compared across immune clusters C1, C2 and C3 using the Wilcoxon rank sum test. The table was pulled from immuneACCESS by TCRdb, which kept in-frame rearrangements only. Such tables lose some clones; where checked, under half of the loss comes from unresolved V genes, and the rest has no known cause. V and J calls plus clone size are reproduced from that table; the DNA served to infer D and trimming. This sample is represented by over 2,000 clones; under 75% of them were singletons. The top ten hold roughly 13% of the sample.

V and J lose 5 bases and 6 bases, and a span of 13 bases separates them. The germline V gene yields SGHVS for CDR1 and FQNEAQ for CDR2. The CDR3 contains 13 residues, cysteine and phenylalanine counted. Here the CDR3 DNA is all that survives: 39 bases in frame from base 1. This sample was included in a study of the immune and genomic landscape of osteosarcoma (dated by TCRdb to about 2020). Describing the broader study: The overall cohort included 50 or so pediatric and adult patients with high-grade osteosarcoma, and the median age at diagnosis was 25 to 35 years (range roughly 5-90). The cohort was enriched for poor-risk disease, as unfavorable pathologic response to standard therapy was shown in 73% to 75% of the cohort and around 67% of the cohort were deceased. In the overall cohort, about three fifths of patients were male, and 75% to 85% had localized disease at diagnosis. The study profiled osteosarcoma specimens with whole genome, RNA and T-cell receptor sequencing plus immunohistochemistry and reverse phase protein arrays to define immunogenic potential. To characterize the osteosarcoma immunogenomic landscape, the TCR sequencing results were combined with transcriptome, protein array and immunostaining data. The goal of the study was to explain why immune checkpoint inhibitors show limited clinical activity in osteosarcoma. Each of a few patients provided a couple of samples from the same tumor site.

Specimens were post-treatment primary, local recurrence and metastasis tumors from poor-prognosis patients. Results the study describes overall, beyond this receptor: Clonality benchmarks were derived from external normal skin and healthy peripheral blood data rather than from matched normal tissue. Overall, productive TCR clonality was low, with a mean of 0.09 and a maximum of 0.3, which suggests limited clonal expansion of T cells. Although TCR productive clonality was higher in the immune-hot C3 cluster than in the cold C1 cluster, TCR productive clonality was still low overall. Because osteosarcoma is rare and all possible samples were collected, sample size was not determined by any statistical method. Matched blood was collected from only two patients, alongside the frozen tumor specimens. About five cases had a single hyperexpanded clone dominating the repertoire, and all had fewer than 100 T-cell clonotypes.

The chain employs TRBV7-8 and TRBJ1-1, with a tentative D gene TRBD1 over 5 matching bases. Specimen: osteosarcoma tumor tissue from the lung. The TCR was taken from a human donor with osteosarcoma. In nucleotides, the sequence is TGTGCCAGCAGCCCCAGGGTTGACGCTGAAGCTTTCTTT. Its protein product is CASSPRVDAEAFF.